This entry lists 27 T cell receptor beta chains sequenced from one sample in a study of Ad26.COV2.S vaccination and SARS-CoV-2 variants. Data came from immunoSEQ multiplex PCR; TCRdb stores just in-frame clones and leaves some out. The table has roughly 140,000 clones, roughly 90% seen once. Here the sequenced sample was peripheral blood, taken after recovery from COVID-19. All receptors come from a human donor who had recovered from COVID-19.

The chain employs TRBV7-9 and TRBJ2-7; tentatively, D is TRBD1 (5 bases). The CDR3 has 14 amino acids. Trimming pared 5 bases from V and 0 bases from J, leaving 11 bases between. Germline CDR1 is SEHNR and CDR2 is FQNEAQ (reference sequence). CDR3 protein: CASSGRASSYEQYF. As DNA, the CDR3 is TGTGCCAGCAGCGGCAGGGCGAGCTCCTACGAGCAGTACTTC.

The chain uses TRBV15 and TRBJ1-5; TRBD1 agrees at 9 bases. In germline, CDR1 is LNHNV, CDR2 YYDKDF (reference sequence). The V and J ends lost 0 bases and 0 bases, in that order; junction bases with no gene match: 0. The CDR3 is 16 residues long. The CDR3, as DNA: TGTGCCACCAGCAGAGAGACAGGGGGTAGCAATCAGCCCCAGCATTTT. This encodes CATSRETGGSNQPQHF.

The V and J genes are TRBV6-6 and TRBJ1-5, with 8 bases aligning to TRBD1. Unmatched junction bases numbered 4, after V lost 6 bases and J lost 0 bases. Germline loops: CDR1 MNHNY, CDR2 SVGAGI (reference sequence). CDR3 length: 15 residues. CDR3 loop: CASRQGGYSNQPQHF. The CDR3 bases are TGTGCCAGCAGACAGGGGGGTTATAGCAATCAGCCCCAGCATTTT.

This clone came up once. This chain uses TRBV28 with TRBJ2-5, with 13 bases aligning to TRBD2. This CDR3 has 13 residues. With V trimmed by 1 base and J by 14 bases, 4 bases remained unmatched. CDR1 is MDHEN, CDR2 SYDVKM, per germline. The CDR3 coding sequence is TGTGCCAGCAGTTTATTCGGGACTAGCGGGGTTTACTTC. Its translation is CASSLFGTSGVYF.

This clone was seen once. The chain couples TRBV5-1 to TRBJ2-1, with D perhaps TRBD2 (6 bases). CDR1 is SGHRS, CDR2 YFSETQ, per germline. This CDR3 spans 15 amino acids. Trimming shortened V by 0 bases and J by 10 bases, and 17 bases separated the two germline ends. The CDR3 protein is CASSLDAGTAGEQFF. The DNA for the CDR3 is TGCGCCAGCAGCTTGGATGCGGGGACCGCCGGGGAGCAGTTCTTC.

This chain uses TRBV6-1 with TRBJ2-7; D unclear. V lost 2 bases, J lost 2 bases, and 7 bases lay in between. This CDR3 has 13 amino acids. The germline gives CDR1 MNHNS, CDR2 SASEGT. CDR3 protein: CASSEMRTYEQYF. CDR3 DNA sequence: TGTGCCAGCAGTGAAATGAGAACCTACGAGCAGTACTTC.

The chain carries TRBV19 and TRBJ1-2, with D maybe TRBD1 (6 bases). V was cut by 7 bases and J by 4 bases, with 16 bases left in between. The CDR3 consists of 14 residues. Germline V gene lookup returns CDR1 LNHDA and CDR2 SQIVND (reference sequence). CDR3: CASTLTGLPYGYTF. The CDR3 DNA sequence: TGTGCCAGTACCCTGACAGGACTCCCCTATGGCTACACCTTC.

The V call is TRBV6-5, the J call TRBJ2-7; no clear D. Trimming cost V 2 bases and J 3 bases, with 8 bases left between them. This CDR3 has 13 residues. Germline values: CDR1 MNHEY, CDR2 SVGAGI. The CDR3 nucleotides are TGTGCCAGCAGTTACGGGTCTCACTACGAGCAGTACTTC. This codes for CASSYGSHYEQYF.

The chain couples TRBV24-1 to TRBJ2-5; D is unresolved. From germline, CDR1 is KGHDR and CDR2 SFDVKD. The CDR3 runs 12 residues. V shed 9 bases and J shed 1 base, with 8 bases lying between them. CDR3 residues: CATGVTQETQYF. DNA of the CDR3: TGTGCCACCGGTGTGACCCAAGAGACCCAGTACTTC.

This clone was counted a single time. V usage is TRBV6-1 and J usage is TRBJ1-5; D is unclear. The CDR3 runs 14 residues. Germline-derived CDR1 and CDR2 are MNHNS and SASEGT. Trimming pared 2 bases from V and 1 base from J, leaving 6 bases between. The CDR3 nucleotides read TGTGCCAGCAGTGAACAACAAAGCAATCAGCCCCAGCATTTT. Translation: CASSEQQSNQPQHF.

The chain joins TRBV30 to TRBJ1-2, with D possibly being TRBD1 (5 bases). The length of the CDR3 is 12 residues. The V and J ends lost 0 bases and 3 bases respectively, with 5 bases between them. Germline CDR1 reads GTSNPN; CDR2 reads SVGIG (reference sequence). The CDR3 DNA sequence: TGTGCCTGGAGTGTACAGGACTATGGCTACACCTTC. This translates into CAWSVQDYGYTF.

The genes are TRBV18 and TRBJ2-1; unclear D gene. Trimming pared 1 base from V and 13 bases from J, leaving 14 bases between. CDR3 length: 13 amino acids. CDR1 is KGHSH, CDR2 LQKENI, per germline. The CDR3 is CASSPLRKEDQFF. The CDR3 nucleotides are TGTGCCAGCTCACCACTCAGGAAGGAAGATCAGTTCTTC.

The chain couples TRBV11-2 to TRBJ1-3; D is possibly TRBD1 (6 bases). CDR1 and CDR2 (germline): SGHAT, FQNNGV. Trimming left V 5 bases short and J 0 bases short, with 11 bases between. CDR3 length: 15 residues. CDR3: CASSNPTGSGNTIYF. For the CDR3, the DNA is TGTGCCAGCAGCAACCCGACAGGCTCTGGAAACACCATATATTTT.

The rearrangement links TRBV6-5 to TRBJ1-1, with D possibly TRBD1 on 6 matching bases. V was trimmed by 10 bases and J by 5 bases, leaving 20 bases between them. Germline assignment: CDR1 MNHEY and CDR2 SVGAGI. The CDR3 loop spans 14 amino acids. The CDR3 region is CATYDSNRATEAFF. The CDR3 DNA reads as TGTGCCACCTACGATTCTAACAGGGCTACTGAAGCTTTCTTT.

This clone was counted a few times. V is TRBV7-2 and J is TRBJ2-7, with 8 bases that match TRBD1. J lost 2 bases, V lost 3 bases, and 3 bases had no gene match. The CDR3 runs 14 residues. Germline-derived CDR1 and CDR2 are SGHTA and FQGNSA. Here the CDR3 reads CASSFDRGAYEQYF. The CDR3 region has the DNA TGTGCCAGCAGCTTCGACAGGGGAGCCTACGAGCAGTACTTC.

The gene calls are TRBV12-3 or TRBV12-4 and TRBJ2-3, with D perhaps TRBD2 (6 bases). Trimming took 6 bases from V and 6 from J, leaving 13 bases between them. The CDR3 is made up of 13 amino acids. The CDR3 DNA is TGTGCCAGCAGGGTAGCGGCAGAGGATACGCAGTATTTT. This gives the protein CASRVAAEDTQYF.

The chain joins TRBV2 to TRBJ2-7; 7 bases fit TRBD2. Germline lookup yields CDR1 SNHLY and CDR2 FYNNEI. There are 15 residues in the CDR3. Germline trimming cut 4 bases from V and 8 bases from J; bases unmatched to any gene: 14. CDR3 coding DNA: TGTGCCAGCAGTGGGCAACGGGGGAGGGCCCTAAAGCAGTACTTC. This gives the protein CASSGQRGRALKQYF.

The CDR3 loop reads CASSYLTGGADYGYTF. CDR3 DNA sequence: TGTGCCAGCAGTTACTTGACAGGGGGCGCGGACTATGGCTACACCTTC. The chain couples TRBV6-6 to TRBJ1-2; TRBD1 agrees at 10 bases. CDR1 is MNHNY and CDR2 is SVGAGI in the germline V gene (reference sequence). The J segment lost 3 bases and the V segment lost 1 base, leaving 5 bases of the junction unmatched. CDR3 size: 16 residues.

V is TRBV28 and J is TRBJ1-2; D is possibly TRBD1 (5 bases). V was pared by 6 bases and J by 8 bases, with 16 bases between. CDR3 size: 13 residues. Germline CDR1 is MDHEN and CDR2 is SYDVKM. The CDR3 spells CASSQGRYRGYTF. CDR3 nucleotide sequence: TGTGCCAGCAGCCAGGGCAGGTATAGGGGCTACACCTTC.

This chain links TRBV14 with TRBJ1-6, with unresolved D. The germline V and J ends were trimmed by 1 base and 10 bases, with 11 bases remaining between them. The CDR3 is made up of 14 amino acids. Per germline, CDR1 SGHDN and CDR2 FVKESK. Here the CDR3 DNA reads TGTGCCAGCAGCCAAGGCTCTGGTCCGTCACCCCTCCACTTT. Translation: CASSQGSGPSPLHF.

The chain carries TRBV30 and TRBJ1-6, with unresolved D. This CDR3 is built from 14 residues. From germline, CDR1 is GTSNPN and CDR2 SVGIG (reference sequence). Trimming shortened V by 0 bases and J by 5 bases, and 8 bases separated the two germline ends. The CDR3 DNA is TGTGCCTGGAGTGTATCTGGGGATAATTCACCCCTCCACTTT. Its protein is CAWSVSGDNSPLHF.

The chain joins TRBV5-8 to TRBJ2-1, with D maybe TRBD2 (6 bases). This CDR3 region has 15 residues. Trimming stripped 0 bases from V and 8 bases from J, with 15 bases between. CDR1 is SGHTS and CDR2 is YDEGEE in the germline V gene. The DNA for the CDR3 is TGTGCCAGCAGCTTGGTTCGGGGGAAAGGCTATGAGCAGTTCTTC. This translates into CASSLVRGKGYEQFF. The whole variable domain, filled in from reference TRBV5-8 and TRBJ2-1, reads EAGVTQSPTHLIKTRGQQATLRCSPISGHTSVYWYQQALGLGLQFLLWYDEGEERNRGNFPPRFSGRQFPNYSSELNVNALELEDSALYLCASSLVRGKGYEQFFGPGTRLTVL.

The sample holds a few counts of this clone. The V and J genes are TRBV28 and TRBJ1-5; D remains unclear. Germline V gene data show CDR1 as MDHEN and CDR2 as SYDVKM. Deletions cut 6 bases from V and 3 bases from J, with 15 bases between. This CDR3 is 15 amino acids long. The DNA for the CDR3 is TGTGCCAGCAGGGACCCTCGGGCGTCCAATCAGCCCCAGCATTTT. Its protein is CASRDPRASNQPQHF.

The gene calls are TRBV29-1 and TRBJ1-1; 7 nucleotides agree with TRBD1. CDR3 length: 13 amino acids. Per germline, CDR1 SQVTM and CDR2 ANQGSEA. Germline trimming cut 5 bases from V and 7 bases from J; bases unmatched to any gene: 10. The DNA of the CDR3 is TGCAGCGTTCGGGACAGCCAATTCCTTGAAGCTTTCTTT. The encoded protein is CSVRDSQFLEAFF.

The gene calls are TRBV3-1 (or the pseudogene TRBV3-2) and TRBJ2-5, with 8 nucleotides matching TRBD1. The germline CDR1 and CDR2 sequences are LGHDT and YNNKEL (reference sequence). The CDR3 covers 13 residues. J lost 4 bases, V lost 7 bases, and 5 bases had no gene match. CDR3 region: CASNRQGIETQYF. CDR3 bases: TGTGCCAGCAACCGACAGGGGATAGAGACCCAGTACTTC.

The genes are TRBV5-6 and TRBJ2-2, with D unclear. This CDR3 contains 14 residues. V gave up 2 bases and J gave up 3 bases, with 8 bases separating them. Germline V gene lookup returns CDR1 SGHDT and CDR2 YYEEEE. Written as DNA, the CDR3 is TGTGCCAGCAGCTTAGGAGAGTACACCGGGGAGCTGTTTTTT. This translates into CASSLGEYTGELFF.

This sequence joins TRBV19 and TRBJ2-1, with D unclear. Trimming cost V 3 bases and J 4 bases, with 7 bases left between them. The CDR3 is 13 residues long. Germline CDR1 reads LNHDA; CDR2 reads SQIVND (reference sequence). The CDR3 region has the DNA TGTGCCAGTAGTATTGGGCGGTACAATGAGCAGTTCTTC. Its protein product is CASSIGRYNEQFF.